This T cell receptor beta chain was recorded in a study of a mutant IDH1 vaccine in newly diagnosed glioma. About the research overall: Eight vaccine injections were given to patients in weeks 1, 3, 5, 7, 11, 15, 19 and 23. Commencement of vaccination occurred 4-6 weeks following radiotherapy alone, or concurrently with temozolomide cycles. Receipt of radiotherapy, temozolomide, or both preceded the study, and most received both.

Only in-frame clones appear in the TCRdb table, and some are missing; sequencing was by immunoSEQ multiplex PCR. Of approximately 82,000 clones listed, approximately 85% are singletons. As for time point: week 23, last vaccination. Doses of 300 ug of mutant IDH1 20-mer peptide were given with topical imiquimod. Every donor had a new WHO grade 3 or 4 astrocytoma that was IDH1-mutant, with loss of nuclear ATRX. A word on this clone: Its antigen is currently unknown.

The CDR3 runs 16 residues. The germline gives CDR1 SGHNT, CDR2 YYREEE (reference sequence). Trimming took 3 bases from V and 2 from J, leaving 15 bases between them. This material consisted of PBMCs, taken from a glioma patient whose treatment included an IDH1 peptide vaccine. This receptor was identified in a woman in her fifties or sixties with glioma. The rearrangement links TRBV5-4 to TRBJ1-3; D gene unclear. Here the CDR3 reads CASSSYGVFAGNTIYF. The CDR3 DNA is TGTGCCAGCAGCTCTTATGGGGTCTTCGCTGGAAACACCATATATTTT.